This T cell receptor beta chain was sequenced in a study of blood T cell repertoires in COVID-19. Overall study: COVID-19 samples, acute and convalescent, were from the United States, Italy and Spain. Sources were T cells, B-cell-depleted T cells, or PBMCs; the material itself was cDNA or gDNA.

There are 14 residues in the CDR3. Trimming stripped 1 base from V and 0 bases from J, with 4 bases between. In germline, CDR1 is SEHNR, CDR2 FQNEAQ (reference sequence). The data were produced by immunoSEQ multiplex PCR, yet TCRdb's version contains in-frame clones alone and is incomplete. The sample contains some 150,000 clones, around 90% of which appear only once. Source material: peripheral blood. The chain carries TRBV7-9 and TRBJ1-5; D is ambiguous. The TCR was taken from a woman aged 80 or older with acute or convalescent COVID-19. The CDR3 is CASSLGHSNQPQHF. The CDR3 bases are TGTGCCAGCAGCTTAGGTCATAGCAATCAGCCCCAGCATTTT.